This T cell receptor beta chain was captured by sequencing in a study of OX40 agonist ivuxolimab in advanced cancers. Study context: The diagnoses of dose-escalation patients were hepatocellular carcinoma, melanoma, renal cell or head and neck cancer.

Libraries were prepared by immunoSEQ multiplex PCR; TCRdb keeps only in-frame clonotypes and omits some of them. The table lists some 15,000 clones, around 93% of them singletons, with roughly 7.6% in the top ten. The CDR3 runs 14 residues. CDR1 and CDR2 from the germline V gene are SEHNR and FQNEAQ (reference sequence). The ends were cut back, 5 bases at V and 9 bases at J, with 18 bases in the middle. Sequencing used CD4+ or CD8+ T cells sorted from blood, obtained in a trial of the OX40 agonist ivuxolimab. The receptor's source is an adult with an advanced solid tumor such as melanoma, head and neck, liver or kidney cancer. V is TRBV7-9 and J is TRBJ2-3; TRBD1 is a possible D gene (5 bases). The CDR3 coding sequence is TGTGCCAGCAGCCCAGTCCTGCAGTCAGGGACGCAGTATTTT. Protein: CASSPVLQSGTQYF.